This T cell receptor (beta chain) emerged from a study of cytomegalovirus exposure and HLA in healthy donors. Study-level results: Most TCR sequences proved rare, with some public TCRs found in many donors. In a later analysis, donors in an Asian-associated ancestry cluster reportedly had fewer N-insertions in productive TCRs than the cohort mean. The only immune exposure information that was available was CMV serostatus. Later examination showed HLA-associated TCR beta chains had greater clonal expansion than equally common others.

This clone was picked up a small number of times. Antigen specificity is unknown. Primers for the PCR totalled 60 Vbeta and 13 Jbeta. Clones were read by immunoSEQ multiplex PCR, and TCRdb kept only the in-frame ones, dropping some. The data show approximately 150,000 clones, roughly 76% seen once. The receptor's source is a man in his 60s in good health and CMV-seronegative. Sequencing used PBMCs.

The CDR3 region is CSVALAGGLGEQYF. Here the CDR3 DNA reads TGCAGCGTCGCCTTAGCGGGGGGCCTGGGGGAGCAGTACTTC. The chain has TRBV29-1 and TRBJ2-7, with TRBD2 matching over 10 bases. The V gene end was trimmed by 6 bases and the J gene end by 7 bases; junction bases not matched to a gene: 12. CDR1 SQVTM and CDR2 ANQGSEA come from the germline V gene. This CDR3 region has 14 residues.